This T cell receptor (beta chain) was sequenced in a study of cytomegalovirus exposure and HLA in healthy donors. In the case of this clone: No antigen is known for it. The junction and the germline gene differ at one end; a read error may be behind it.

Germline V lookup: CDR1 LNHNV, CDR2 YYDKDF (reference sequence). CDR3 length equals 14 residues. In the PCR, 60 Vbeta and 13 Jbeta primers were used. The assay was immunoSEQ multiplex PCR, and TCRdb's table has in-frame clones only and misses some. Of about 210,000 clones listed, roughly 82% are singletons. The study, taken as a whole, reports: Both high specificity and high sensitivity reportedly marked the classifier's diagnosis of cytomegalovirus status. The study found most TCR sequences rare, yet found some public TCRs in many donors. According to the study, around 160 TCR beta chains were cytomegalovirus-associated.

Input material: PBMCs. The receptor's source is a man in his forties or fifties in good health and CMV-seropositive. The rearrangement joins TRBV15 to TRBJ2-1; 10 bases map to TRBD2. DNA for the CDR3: TGTGCCACCAGCAGAGAAGACACTAGCGGGGAGCCGTTCTTC. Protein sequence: CATSREDTSGEPFF. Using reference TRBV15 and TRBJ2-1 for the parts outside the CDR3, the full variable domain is DAMVIQNPRYQVTQFGKPVTLSCSQTLNHNVMYWYQQKSSQAPKLLFHYYDKDFNNEADTPDNFQSRRPNTSFCFLDIRSPGLGDTAMYLCATSREDTSGEPFFGPGTRLTVL.